The T cell receptor (beta chain) under discussion was sequenced for a study of a mutant IDH1 vaccine in newly diagnosed glioma. This table comes from immunoSEQ multiplex PCR, and its TCRdb copy is limited to in-frame clones, with some not included. The data contain about 66,000 clones, approximately 86% of them singletons. Only one count was recorded for this clone. The time point here: baseline, week 1 (first vaccination visit). As to treatment: pre-vaccination baseline after standard-of-care therapy. Unmatched junction bases numbered 7, after V lost 0 bases and J lost 8 bases. This CDR3 is 16 amino acids long. Germline lookup yields CDR1 MNHEY and CDR2 SVGAGI.

The gene calls are TRBV6-5 and TRBJ1-4, with 9 bases lining up with TRBD1. Sample: PBMCs, taken from a glioma patient treated with radiotherapy, temozolomide or both. The receptor was derived from a young man with glioma. CDR3 loop: CASSYSVGQGEEKLFF. CDR3 nucleotides: TGTGCCAGCAGTTACTCTGTGGGACAGGGAGAAGAAAAACTGTTTTTT.